The clone carrying this TCR beta chain has a handful of counts. Its matching antigen is unknown. These data come from a study of tumor-infiltrating lymphocytes in primary liver carcinoma. Study-level background: Those sampled were patients whose primary liver carcinoma was treated by surgical resection. The study, taken as a whole, reports: Overlap in tumor-adjacent and tumor-blood pairs fell below that of tumor region pairs.

Trimming removed 3 bases from V and 4 bases from J; junction bases left unmatched: 12. The length of the CDR3 is 17 residues. Germline V lookup: CDR1 MNHNS, CDR2 SASEGT. The investigators made TCR beta cDNA from approximately 510 ng total RNA, using a constant-region primer. Investigators got TCR beta libraries out of three nested multiplex PCR rounds, done with slightly modified ARM-PCR. A C-beta reverse primer was combined with TRBV1-TRBV30 forward primers in the first two PCR rounds, and each round had roughly 11 cycles. TCRdb called the multiplex PCR reads again in MiXCR, with one record for every CDR3 protein. The sample has under 200,000 distinct CDR3 sequences, 65% seen once. In addition to blood RNA drawn from unsorted whole blood, germline DNA was extracted.

Sequenced input: peripheral blood. The TCR originated in a woman aged 60-75 years with primary liver carcinoma and hepatitis B virus infection. The chain couples TRBV6-1 to TRBJ2-5; TRBD2 aligns across 9 bases. CDR3 loop: CASSDTASGIFSETQYF. The CDR3 DNA reads as TGTGCCAGCAGTGACACAGCTAGCGGGATATTCTCAGAGACCCAGTACTTC.